Detailed here is one TCR beta chain. This clone was counted between two and nine times. The antigen it recognizes is unknown. Qualities for individual bases were not recorded, and no much larger clone is one base off. This record belongs to a study of CD8+ T cells in alopecia areata (dated by TCRdb to 2016 to 2019). Some background on the complete study: The treated patients took part in an open-label pilot trial in which moderate-to-severe alopecia areata was treated with oral tofacitinib at 5 to 10 mg twice daily. The RNA source kit depended on sample type: the PAXgene miRNA kit for fixed scalp, the miRNeasy kit for PBMCs, and the RNeasy kit for mouse skin. Disease severity in treated patients was measured with the SALT score, which quantifies the percentage of affected scalp surface area. Patients on tofacitinib were biopsied at baseline and after 4 and 24 weeks of treatment, and several of the patients also had a later scalp biopsy. Scalp clonality was compared across normal scalp (n=4), patchy alopecia areata scalp (n=8), and alopecia totalis/universalis scalp (n=8). Patients received tofacitinib for 6 to 18 months and were then followed off drug for 6 months to check for delayed response and recurrence. In both human patients and the C3H/HeJ mouse model, the study applied high-throughput TCRbeta sequencing to look at T cell clonal expansion in alopecia areata. immunoSEQ multiplex PCR using 35 Vbeta forward primers and 13 Jbeta reverse primers was used to amplify TCRbeta CDR3 regions. In humans, TCRbeta sequencing was performed on scalp tissue and on sorted CD4+ and CD8+ peripheral blood T cells from healthy controls and from patients with patchy or totalis/universalis alopecia areata. What the authors observed across the whole study: The treated cohort was small, with a single nonresponder, so links between baseline CD8+ expansion and response need larger studies. Many expanded lesional clones were found to persist in scalp and blood during tofacitinib treatment, and relapse after treatment cessation may be partly explained by this persistence. Shared TCR sequences between patients were less evident than in mice, which may be partly attributable to HLA diversity in the patient population. Compared with normal scalp, lesional scalp had higher clonality and more expanded CD8+ clones, particularly in alopecia totalis/universalis, a pattern that suggests antigenic drive. Unlike mouse skin, where gammadelta T cells dominate, normal human skin contains resident alphabeta T cells that get sequenced too, which complicates analysis of the scalp TCR repertoire. Scalp clonality and the number of expanded CD8+ clones among the top 100 scalp clones were significantly decreased by tofacitinib.

This specimen's time point label, interpreted: about 4 weeks on oral tofacitinib. This sample's treatment or condition label indicates: oral pan-JAK inhibitor, 5-10 mg twice daily. Peripheral blood and lesional scalp punch biopsies were obtained from patients with alopecia areata. PBMCs were separated by density centrifugation and stained for CD3, CD4 and CD8, after which CD4+ and CD8+ T cells were sorted on a FACSAria. CDR1 is given as SGHNT and CDR2 as YYREEE, both from the germline V gene (reference sequence). Including the terminal cysteine and phenylalanine, the CDR3 comprises 15 residues. Only the CDR3 part of the read is kept: 45 bases, read in frame from the first base. V is cut by 1 base and J by 5 bases, and the space between the germline ends is 13 bases. Library creation used the immunoSEQ multiplex PCR assay. RNA was extracted from all samples and reverse transcribed into cDNA, which served as template for TCR sequencing. First-strand cDNA was synthesized using SuperScript III with a 2:1 mix of oligo-dT and random hexamers. A synthetic immune receptor repertoire was used to measure amplification bias, and any remaining bias was corrected computationally. In the original analysis: After raw reads were preprocessed to remove errors, the CDR3 was defined following IMGT conventions as running from the conserved cysteine to phenylalanine. Clonality was computed by normalizing Shannon entropy by log2 of the number of productive unique TCRs and subtracting the result from 1. Whether each scalp clone was CD4 or CD8 was inferred by checking scalp TCRbeta sequences against the CD4 and CD8 repertoires from sorted blood. The table comes from immuneACCESS by way of TCRdb, which keeps in-frame sequences with V and J called. Part of the clones is missing from these tables; in studies checked, under half for an unresolved V gene and the rest for unknown reasons. Clone size and V and J calls were adopted from that table, with D and trimming inferred from the DNA. In all, the sample holds approximately 210,000 clones, and 60% of those were seen once. The ten largest clones capture about 3% of the sample.

The sequencing here drew on CD4+ T cells sorted from blood, taken at week 4, from a patient treated with tofacitinib. Recombination linked TRBV5-4 to TRBJ1-5; a tentative D call is TRBD1 (6 bases match). The TCR was taken from a human donor with alopecia areata. The DNA sequence is as follows: TGTGCCAGCAGCTTGCGGACAGTTGAAGATCAGCCCCAGCATTTT. Its product reads: CASSLRTVEDQPQHF.